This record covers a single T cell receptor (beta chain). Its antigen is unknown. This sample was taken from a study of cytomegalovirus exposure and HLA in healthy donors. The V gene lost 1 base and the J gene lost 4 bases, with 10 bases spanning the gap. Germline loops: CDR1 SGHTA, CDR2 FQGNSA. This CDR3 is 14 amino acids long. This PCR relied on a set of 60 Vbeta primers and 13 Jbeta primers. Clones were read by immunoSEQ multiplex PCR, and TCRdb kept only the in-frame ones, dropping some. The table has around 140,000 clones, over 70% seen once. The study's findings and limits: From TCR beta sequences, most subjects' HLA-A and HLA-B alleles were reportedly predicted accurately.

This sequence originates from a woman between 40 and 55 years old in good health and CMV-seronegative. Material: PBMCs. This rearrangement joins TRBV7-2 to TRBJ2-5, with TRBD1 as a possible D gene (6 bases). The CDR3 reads CASSLDRVGETQYF. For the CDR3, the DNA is TGTGCCAGCAGCTTAGACAGGGTGGGAGAGACCCAGTACTTC.